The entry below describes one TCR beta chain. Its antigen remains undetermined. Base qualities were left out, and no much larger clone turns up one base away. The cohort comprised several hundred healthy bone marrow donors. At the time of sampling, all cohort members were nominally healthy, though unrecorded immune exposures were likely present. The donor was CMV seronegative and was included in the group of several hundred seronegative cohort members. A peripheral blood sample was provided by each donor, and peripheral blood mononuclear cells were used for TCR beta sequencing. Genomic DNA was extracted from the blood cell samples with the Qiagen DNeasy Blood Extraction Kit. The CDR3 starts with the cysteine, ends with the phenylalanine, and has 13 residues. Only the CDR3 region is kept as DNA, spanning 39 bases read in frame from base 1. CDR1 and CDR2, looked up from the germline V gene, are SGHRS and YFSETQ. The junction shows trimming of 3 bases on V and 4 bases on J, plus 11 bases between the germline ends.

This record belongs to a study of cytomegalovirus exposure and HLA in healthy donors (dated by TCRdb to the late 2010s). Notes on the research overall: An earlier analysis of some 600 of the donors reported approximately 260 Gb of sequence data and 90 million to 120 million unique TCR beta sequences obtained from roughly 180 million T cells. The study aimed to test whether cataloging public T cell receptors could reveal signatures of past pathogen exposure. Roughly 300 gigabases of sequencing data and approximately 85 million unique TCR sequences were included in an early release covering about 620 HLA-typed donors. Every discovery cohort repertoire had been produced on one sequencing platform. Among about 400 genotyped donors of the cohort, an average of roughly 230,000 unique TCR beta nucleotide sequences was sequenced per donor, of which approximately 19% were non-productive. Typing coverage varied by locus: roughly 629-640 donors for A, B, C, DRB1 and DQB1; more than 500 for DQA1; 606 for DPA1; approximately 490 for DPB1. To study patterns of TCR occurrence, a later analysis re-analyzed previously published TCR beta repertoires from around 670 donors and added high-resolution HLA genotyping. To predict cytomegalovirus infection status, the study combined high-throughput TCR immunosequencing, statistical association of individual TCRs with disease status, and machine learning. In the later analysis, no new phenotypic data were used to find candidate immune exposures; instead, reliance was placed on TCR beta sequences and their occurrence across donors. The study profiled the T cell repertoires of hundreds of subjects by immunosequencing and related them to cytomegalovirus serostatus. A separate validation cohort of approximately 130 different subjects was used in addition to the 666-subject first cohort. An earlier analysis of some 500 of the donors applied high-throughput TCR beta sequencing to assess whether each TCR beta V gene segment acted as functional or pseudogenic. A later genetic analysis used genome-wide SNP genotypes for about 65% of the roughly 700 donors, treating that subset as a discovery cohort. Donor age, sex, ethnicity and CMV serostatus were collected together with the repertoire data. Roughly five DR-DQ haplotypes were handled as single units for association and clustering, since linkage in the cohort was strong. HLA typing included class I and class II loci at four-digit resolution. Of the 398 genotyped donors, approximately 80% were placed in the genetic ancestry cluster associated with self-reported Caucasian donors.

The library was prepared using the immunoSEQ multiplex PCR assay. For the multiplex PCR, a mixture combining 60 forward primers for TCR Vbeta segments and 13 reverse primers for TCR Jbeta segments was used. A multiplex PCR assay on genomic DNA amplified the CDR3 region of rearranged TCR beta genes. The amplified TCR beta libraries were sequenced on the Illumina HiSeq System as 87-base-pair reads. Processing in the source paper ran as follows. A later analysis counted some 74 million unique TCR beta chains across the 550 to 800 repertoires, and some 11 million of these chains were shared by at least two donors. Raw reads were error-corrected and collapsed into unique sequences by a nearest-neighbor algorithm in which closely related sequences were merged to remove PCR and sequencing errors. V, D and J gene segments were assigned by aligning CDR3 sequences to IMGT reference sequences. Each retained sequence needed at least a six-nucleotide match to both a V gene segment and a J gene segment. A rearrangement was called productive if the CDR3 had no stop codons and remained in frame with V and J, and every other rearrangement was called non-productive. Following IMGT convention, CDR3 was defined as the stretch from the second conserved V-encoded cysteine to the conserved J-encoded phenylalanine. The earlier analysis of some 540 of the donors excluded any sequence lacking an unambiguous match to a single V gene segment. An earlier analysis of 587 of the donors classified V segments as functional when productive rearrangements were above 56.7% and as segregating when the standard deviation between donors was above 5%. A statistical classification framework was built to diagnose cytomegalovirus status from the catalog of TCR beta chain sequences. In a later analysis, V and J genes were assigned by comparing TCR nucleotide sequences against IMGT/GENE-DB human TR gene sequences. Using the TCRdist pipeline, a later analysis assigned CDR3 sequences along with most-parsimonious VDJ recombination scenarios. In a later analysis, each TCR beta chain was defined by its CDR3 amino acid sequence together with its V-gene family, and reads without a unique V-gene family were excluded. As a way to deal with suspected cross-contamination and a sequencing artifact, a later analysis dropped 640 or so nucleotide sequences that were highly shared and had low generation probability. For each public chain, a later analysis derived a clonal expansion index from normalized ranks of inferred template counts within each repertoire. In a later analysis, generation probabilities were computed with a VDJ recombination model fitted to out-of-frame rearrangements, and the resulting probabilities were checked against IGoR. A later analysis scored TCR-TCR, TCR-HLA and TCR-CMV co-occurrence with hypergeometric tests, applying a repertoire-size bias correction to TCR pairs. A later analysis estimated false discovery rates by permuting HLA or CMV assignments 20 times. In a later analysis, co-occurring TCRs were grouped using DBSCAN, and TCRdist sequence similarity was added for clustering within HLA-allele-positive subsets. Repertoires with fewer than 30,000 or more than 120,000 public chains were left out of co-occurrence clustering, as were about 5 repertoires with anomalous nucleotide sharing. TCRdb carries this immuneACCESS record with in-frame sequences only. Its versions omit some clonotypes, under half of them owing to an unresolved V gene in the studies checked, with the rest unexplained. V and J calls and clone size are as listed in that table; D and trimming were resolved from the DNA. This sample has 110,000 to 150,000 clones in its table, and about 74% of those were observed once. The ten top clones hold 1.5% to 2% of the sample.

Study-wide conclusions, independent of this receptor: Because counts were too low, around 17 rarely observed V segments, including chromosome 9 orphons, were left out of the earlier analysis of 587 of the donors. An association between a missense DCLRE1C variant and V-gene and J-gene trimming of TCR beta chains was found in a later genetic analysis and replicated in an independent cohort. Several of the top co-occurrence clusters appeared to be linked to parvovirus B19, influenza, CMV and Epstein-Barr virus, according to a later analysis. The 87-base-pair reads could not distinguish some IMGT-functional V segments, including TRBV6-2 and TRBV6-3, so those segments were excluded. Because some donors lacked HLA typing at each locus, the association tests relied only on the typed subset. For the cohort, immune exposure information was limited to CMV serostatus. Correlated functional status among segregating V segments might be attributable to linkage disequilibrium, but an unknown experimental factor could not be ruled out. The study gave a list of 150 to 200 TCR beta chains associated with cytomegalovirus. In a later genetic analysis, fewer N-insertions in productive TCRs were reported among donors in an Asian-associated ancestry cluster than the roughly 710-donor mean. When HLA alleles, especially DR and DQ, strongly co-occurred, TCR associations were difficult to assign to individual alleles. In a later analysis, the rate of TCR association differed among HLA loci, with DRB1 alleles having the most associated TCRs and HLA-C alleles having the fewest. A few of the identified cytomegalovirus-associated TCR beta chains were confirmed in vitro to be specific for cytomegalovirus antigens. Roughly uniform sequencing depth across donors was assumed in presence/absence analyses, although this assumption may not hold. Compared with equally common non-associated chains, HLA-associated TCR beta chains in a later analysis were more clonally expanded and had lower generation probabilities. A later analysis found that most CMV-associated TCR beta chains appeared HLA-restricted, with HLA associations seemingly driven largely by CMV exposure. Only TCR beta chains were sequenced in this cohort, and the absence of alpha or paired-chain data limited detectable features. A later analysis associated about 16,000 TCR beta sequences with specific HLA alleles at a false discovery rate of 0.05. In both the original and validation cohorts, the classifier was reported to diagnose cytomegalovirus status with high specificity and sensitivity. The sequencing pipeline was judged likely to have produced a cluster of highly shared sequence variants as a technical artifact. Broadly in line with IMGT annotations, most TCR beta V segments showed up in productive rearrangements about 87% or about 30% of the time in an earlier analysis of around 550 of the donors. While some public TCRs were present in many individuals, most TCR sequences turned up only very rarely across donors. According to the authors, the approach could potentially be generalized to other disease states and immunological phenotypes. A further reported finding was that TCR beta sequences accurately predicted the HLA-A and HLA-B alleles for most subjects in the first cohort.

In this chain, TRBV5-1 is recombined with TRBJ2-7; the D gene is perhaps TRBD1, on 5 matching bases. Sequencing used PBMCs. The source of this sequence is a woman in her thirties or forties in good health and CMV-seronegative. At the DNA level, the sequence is TGCGCCAGCAGCTCGGTCCCAGGGTACGAGCAGTACTTC. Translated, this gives CASSSVPGYEQYF.